This T cell receptor beta chain was recovered during a study of T cells expressing NK-cell markers. Study information: It was sorted CD3+CD56-NKG2C+, CD3+CD56+NKG2C- and CD3+CD56+NKG2C+ T cells that provided the TCR beta repertoires.

In generating TCR beta cDNA, 5'RACE template switching with UMIs was used. One entry per CDR3 protein, without DNA, is what TCRdb gives after re-calling the 5' RACE reads. This table holds approximately 15,000 distinct CDR3 sequences. This CDR3 is built from 15 residues. The germline V gene encodes CDR1 SGHRS and CDR2 YFSETQ. Material: blood T cells: a sorted CD56 or NKG2C T cell subset, CD4+ or CD8+ T cells, or bulk PBMC T cells (not recorded which). This sequence was found in a man aged 18 to 69 in good health. V and J are TRBV5-1 and TRBJ2-1; with no DNA, the TCRdb D assignment of TRBD1 cannot be verified. The CDR3 reads CASSEGRSSYNEQFF.